Sequencing of this T cell receptor (beta chain) was carried out in a study of blood T cell repertoires in COVID-19. For the study at large: Whether acute or convalescent, the COVID-19 samples came from the United States, Italy and Spain. Sample material is recorded as cDNA or gDNA derived from T cells, B-cell-depleted T cells, or PBMCs.

Methods used by the authors: Reference gene primer amplification gave nucleated cell count estimates. Measured with immunoSEQ multiplex PCR; TCRdb has only the in-frame clones, and not every one. Clone size and the V and J calls come from that table; the DNA yielded D and trimming. Of 250,000 to 300,000 clones listed, approximately 83% are singletons. This CDR3 spans 12 amino acids. V lost 9 bases to trimming and J lost 9 bases; unmatched junction nucleotides: 10. Germline loops: CDR1 ENHRY, CDR2 SYGVKD. V gene TRBV10-3 combines with J gene TRBJ1-2; 7 positions match TRBD1. This receptor was taken from a woman aged 70 to 79 with acute or convalescent COVID-19. The sequenced sample was peripheral blood. The CDR3 region is CAMAQGGERYTF. The CDR3 coding sequence is TGTGCCATGGCGCAGGGGGGAGAGCGCTACACCTTC.